Below are 9 T cell receptor beta chains sequenced from a single sample in a study of T cells in Graves' hyperthyroidism and ophthalmopathy. The CDR3 regions of TCR beta were amplified from RNA transcripts. The TCR CDR3 was amplified in a first-round RT-PCR using the HTBI primer set. TCRdb re-called the multiplex PCR reads through MiXCR, storing one row per CDR3 protein. The sample yields more than 300,000 distinct CDR3 sequences, less than 20% seen once. Material for sequencing was blood. The source of these receptors is a man younger than 35 with Graves' ophthalmopathy.

This clonotype was counted ten times or more. The chain employs TRBV7-2 and TRBJ2-5; D remains unclear. This CDR3 spans 14 amino acids. V shed 1 base and J shed 4 bases, with 10 bases lying between them. The germline CDR1 and CDR2 sequences are SGHTA and FQGNSA. The CDR3 reads CASSLDLRGETQYF. CDR3 coding DNA: TGTGCCAGCAGCTTAGATCTCCGCGGAGAGACCCAGTACTTC.

This clonotype was picked up many times. The genes are TRBV7-6 and TRBJ1-1; the D gene is possibly TRBD1 (5 bases). This CDR3 has 13 amino acids. Trimming stripped 5 bases from V and 6 bases from J, with 13 bases between. Germline CDR1 and CDR2: SGHVS and FNYEAQ. The CDR3 sequence: CASSQGQLAEAFF. Written as DNA, the CDR3 is TGTGCCAGCAGCCAAGGACAACTAGCTGAAGCTTTCTTT.

This clonotype was detected many times. The rearrangement joins TRBV3-1 to TRBJ1-2, with D maybe TRBD1 (5 bases). Trimming removed 3 bases from V and 3 bases from J, with 8 bases in between. Germline CDR1 LGHDT, CDR2 YNNKEL (reference sequence). CDR3 length: 13 amino acids. CDR3 region: CASSHDSYYGYTF. For the CDR3, the DNA is TGTGCCAGCAGCCACGACAGCTACTATGGCTACACCTTC. Complete variable domain (other parts from reference TRBV3-1 and TRBJ1-2): DTAVSQTPKYLVTQMGNDKSIKCEQNLGHDTMYWYKQDSKKFLKIMFSYNNKELIINETVPNRFSPKSPDKAHLNLHINSLELGDSAVYFCASSHDSYYGYTFGSGTRLTVV.

This clonotype occurred many times. The V and J genes are TRBV5-1 and TRBJ2-7; the D gene is possibly TRBD2 (5 bases). Germline-derived CDR1 and CDR2 are SGHRS and YFSETQ. Trimming shortened V by 0 bases and J by 2 bases, and 6 bases separated the two germline ends. This CDR3 spans 13 amino acids. The DNA of the CDR3 is TGCGCCAGCAGCTTGGAGCGGACCTACGAGCAGTACTTC. This encodes CASSLERTYEQYF.

This rearrangement joins TRBV18 to TRBJ2-7; tentatively, D is TRBD2 (6 bases). From germline, CDR1 is KGHSH and CDR2 LQKENI. This CDR3 has 14 residues. V lost 1 base, J lost 2 bases, and 9 bases lay in between. The DNA for the CDR3 is TGTGCCAGCTCACCACTAGGGGAGGCCTACGAGCAGTACTTC. Translating it yields CASSPLGEAYEQYF.

This clonotype was counted only a few times. The chain joins TRBV10-3 to TRBJ1-3; D gene ambiguous. Germline CDR1 ENHRY, CDR2 SYGVKD. The CDR3 runs 16 residues. Between the trimmed V and J ends, which lost 2 bases and 4 bases, there was a span of 15 bases. The CDR3 bases are TGTGCCATCAGTGAGGGCCATCGGGTTGCAGGAAACACCATATATTTT. This translates into CAISEGHRVAGNTIYF.

In this sample, this clonotype turned up a few times. This chain uses TRBV18 with TRBJ2-2; D unresolved. The CDR3 is 15 amino acids. The germline V gene has CDR1 KGHSH and CDR2 LQKENI. The ends were cut back, 2 bases at V and 7 bases at J, with 14 bases in the middle. CDR3 protein: CASSPDSTSRGELFF. CDR3 DNA sequence: TGTGCCAGCTCACCAGATAGTACTTCTCGCGGGGAGCTGTTTTTT.

V and J are TRBV13 and TRBJ1-6; D is ambiguous. The CDR3 has 15 amino acids. V lost 3 bases to trimming and J lost 1 base, with 7 bases between them. From germline, CDR1 is PRHDT and CDR2 FYEKMQ (reference sequence). The CDR3 spells CASSFGVSYNSPLHF. In DNA form, the CDR3 reads TGTGCCAGCAGCTTCGGGGTATCCTATAATTCACCCCTCCACTTT.

This clonotype was observed at least ten times. This rearrangement joins TRBV18 to TRBJ2-7; 8 bases map to TRBD1. In germline, CDR1 is KGHSH, CDR2 LQKENI. The CDR3 consists of 15 residues. Germline trimming cut 0 bases from V and 9 bases from J; bases unmatched to any gene: 10. The CDR3 region is CASSPPFTQGAWQYF. CDR3 nucleotides: TGTGCCAGCTCACCACCGTTTACTCAGGGGGCCTGGCAGTACTTC. The entire variable domain, with the rest obtained from reference TRBV18 and TRBJ2-7, is as follows: NAGVMQNPRHLVRRRGQEARLRCSPMKGHSHVYWYRQLPEEGLKFMVYLQKENIIDESGMPKERFSAEFPKEGPSILRIQQVVRGDSAAYFCASSPPFTQGAWQYFGPGTRLTVT.